This TCR beta chain was identified during a study of T cell repertoires in cytomegalovirus infection. Each CDR3 protein gets one entry after TCRdb re-called the reads with MiXCR. This table has 26,000 or so distinct CDR3 sequences, under 20% appearing once. A word on this clonotype: Its antigen is currently unknown. This sequence may be a read error, since a much larger clone differs from it by one base.

The source of this sequence is a human donor in good health (CMV status not recorded). Some clones in this sample may be carry-over from other donors' samples. Sample: CD8+ T cells from cultured PBMCs, taken from culture after CMV antigen stimulation.

The CDR3: CSARAVGGSHEQYF. Here the CDR3 DNA reads TGCAGTGCTAGGGCGGTGGGAGGGAGCCACGAGCAGTACTTC. The chain combines TRBV20-1 with TRBJ2-7; TRBD2 matches 7 bases. From germline, CDR1 is DFQATT and CDR2 SNEGSKA (reference sequence). The V gene end was trimmed by 3 bases and the J gene end by 5 bases; junction bases not matched to a gene: 10. This CDR3 is built from 14 residues.